These 8 T cell receptor beta chains originate from one sample sequenced in a study of cytomegalovirus exposure and HLA in healthy donors. The PCR had 60 Vbeta and 13 Jbeta primers. Using immunoSEQ multiplex PCR, the repertoire was profiled, and TCRdb retains in-frame clones only, with some absent. Here the sample spans 140,000 to 150,000 clones, over 70% being singletons. The sample consisted of PBMCs. The receptors derive from a man aged 25 to 45 in good health and CMV-seronegative.

The rearrangement links TRBV25-1 to TRBJ2-1, with a possible D match to TRBD1 (5 bases). CDR3 size: 14 residues. Germline CDR1 MGHDK, CDR2 SYGVNS. Trimming pared 1 base from V and 5 bases from J, leaving 9 bases between. CDR3 residues: CASSEFPDNNEQFF. As DNA, the CDR3 is TGTGCCAGCAGTGAATTCCCGGACAACAATGAGCAGTTCTTC. The complete variable domain, with remaining parts taken from reference TRBV25-1 and TRBJ2-1, reads EADIYQTPRYLVIGTGKKITLECSQTMGHDKMYWYQQDPGMELHLIHYSYGVNSTEKGDLSSESTVSRIRTEHFPLTLESARPSHTSQYLCASSEFPDNNEQFFGPGTRLTVL.

In regard to this clone: Sequence at one end of the junction differs from germline and may be a read error. This chain joins TRBV7-7 and TRBJ2-1, with TRBD2 identical over 10 bases. The CDR3 length is 14 residues. The germline V gene has CDR1 SSHAT and CDR2 FNYEAQ (reference sequence). The CDR3 DNA follows: TGTGCTAGCAGCTTAACAGCGGGGGGGGGTGAGCAGTTCTTC. Protein: CASSLTAGGGEQFF.

The chain combines TRBV6-1 with TRBJ2-5; possibly TRBD1 for D (6 bases). CDR3 length: 15 amino acids. Germline values: CDR1 MNHNS, CDR2 SASEGT. V shed 1 base and J shed 5 bases, with 14 bases lying between them. CDR3 sequence (DNA): TGTGCCAGCAGTGAAGGAGTAGGGGGTGGCGAGACCCAGTACTTC. It encodes CASSEGVGGGETQYF.

The J gene is TRBJ2-7, the V gene TRBV20-1; TRBD2 agrees at 10 bases. Germline CDR1 DFQATT, CDR2 SNEGSKA (reference sequence). CDR3 length equals 11 residues. J was trimmed by 5 bases and V by 8 bases; bases with no gene match: 3. The CDR3: CSRLAGHEQYF. CDR3 coding DNA: TGCAGTCGACTAGCGGGCCACGAGCAGTACTTC.

The chain joins TRBV5-1 to TRBJ2-7; 8 nucleotides agree with TRBD2. The CDR3 contains 15 residues. Looked up from germline, CDR1 is SGHRS and CDR2 is YFSETQ. Trimming cost V 6 bases and J 2 bases; bases outside gene matches: 10. For the CDR3, the DNA is TGCGCCAGCAAATCCACCAGCGGGGGAACCTACGAGCAGTACTTC. It yields the protein CASKSTSGGTYEQYF.

The chain uses TRBV5-1 and TRBJ2-3, with a weak D call TRBD2 (5 bases). V lost 0 bases and J 0 bases, leaving 17 bases between the germline ends. There are 18 residues in the CDR3. CDR1 is SGHRS and CDR2 is YFSETQ in the germline V gene. CDR3 sequence: CASSLGASERTSTDTQYF. The CDR3 DNA reads TGCGCCAGCAGCTTGGGGGCCTCCGAGCGGACTAGCACAGATACGCAGTATTTT. The whole variable domain, remainder taken from reference TRBV5-1 and TRBJ2-3, is KAGVTQTPRYLIKTRGQQVTLSCSPISGHRSVSWYQQTPGQGLQFLFEYFSETQRNKGNFPGRFSGRQFSNSRSEMNVSTLELGDSALYLCASSLGASERTSTDTQYFGPGTRLTVL.

The chain recombines TRBV27 with TRBJ2-2, with a tentative D call TRBD2 (5 bases). The CDR3 is 13 amino acids. Germline loops: CDR1 MNHEY, CDR2 SMNVEV (reference sequence). V was clipped by 6 bases and J by 3 bases, with 8 bases between them. In DNA form, the CDR3 reads TGTGCCAGCAGAGGGCGGGACACCGGGGAGCTGTTTTTT. It translates to CASRGRDTGELFF.

This chain uses TRBV5-4 with TRBJ2-3; tentatively, D is TRBD1 (7 bases). The germline V gene has CDR1 SGHNT and CDR2 YYREEE (reference sequence). CDR3 length equals 15 residues. V was pared by 5 bases and J by 5 bases, with 18 bases between. CDR3 DNA: TGTGCCAGCAGAACAGGGGAAAAGGGAGGAGATACGCAGTATTTT. Its protein product is CASRTGEKGGDTQYF.